Below, one T cell receptor (beta chain) is given with its context. Its antigen is currently unknown. Clones were read by immunoSEQ multiplex PCR, and TCRdb kept only the in-frame ones, dropping some. Seen here are some 93,000 clones, about nine tenths observed once, and the top ten hold about 3.9%. This record comes from a study of identifying expanded T cells in peripheral blood. Findings and limits, study-wide: Over about two and four weeks, about 15 and 18 clones changed, versus more than 1 between replicates.

V was cut by 7 bases and J by 1 base, with 7 bases left in between. The CDR3 is 13 residues long. Germline V gene sequence: CDR1 MNHEY, CDR2 SVGAGI. The V and J genes are TRBV6-5 and TRBJ2-2; D not certain. Material for sequencing was blood. This TCR came from a person aged 18-69 years in good health. Here the CDR3 DNA reads TGTGCCAGCATCTCAGGGAACACCGGGGAGCTGTTTTTT. Translating it yields CASISGNTGELFF.